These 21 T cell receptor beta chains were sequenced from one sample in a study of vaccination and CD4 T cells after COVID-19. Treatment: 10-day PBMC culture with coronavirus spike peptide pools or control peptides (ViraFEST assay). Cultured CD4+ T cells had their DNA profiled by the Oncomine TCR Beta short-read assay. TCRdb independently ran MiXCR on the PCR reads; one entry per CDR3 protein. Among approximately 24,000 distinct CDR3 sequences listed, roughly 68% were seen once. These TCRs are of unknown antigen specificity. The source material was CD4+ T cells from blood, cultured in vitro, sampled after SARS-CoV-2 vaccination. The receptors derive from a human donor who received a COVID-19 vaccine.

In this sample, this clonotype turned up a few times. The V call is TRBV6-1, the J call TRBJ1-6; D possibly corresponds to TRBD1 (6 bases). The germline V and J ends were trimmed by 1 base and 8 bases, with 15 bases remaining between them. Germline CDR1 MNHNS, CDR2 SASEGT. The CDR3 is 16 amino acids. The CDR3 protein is CASSEDPGRGDSPLHF. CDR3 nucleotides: TGTGCCAGCAGTGAAGACCCAGGCAGGGGTGATTCACCCCTCCACTTT.

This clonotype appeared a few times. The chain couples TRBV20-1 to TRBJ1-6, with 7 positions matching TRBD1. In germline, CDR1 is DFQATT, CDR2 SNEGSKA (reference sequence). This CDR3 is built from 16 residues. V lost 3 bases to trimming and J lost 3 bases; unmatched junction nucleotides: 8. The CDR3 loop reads CSASYSQGDYNSPLHF. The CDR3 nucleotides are TGCAGTGCTAGTTATTCCCAGGGGGACTATAATTCACCCCTCCACTTT.

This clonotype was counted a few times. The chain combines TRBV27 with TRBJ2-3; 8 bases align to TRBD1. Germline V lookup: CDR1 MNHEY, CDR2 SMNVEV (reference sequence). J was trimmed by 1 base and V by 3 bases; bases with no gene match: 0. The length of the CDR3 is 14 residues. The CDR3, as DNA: TGTGCCAGCAGTTTGGACAGGGGCACAGATACGCAGTATTTT. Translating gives CASSLDRGTDTQYF.

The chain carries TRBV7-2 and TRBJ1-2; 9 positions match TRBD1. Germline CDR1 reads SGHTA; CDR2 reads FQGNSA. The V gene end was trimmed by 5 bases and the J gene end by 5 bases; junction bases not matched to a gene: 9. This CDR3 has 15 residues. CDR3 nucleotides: TGTGCCAGCAGCCCCGGACAGGGGCAAAGATATGGCTACACCTTC. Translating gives CASSPGQGQRYGYTF.

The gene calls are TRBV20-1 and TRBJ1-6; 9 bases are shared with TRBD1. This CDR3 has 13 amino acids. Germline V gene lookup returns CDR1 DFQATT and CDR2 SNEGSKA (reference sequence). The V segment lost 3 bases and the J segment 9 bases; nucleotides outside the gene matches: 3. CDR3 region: CSARGTGSSPLHF. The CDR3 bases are TGCAGTGCTAGGGGGACAGGGAGTTCACCCCTCCACTTT.

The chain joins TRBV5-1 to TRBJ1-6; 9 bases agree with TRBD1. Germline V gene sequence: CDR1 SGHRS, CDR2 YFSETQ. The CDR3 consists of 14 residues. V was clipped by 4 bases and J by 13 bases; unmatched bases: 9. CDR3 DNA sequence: TGCGCCAGCAGCACGAAGGGACAGGGAGAGCCCCTCCACTTT. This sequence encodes CASSTKGQGEPLHF.

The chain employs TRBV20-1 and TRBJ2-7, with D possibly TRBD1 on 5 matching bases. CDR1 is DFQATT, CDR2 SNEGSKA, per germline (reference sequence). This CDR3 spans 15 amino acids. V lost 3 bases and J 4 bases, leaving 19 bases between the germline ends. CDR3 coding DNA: TGCAGTGCTAGCCCGCCAGAGACAGCCTCTTACGAGCAGTACTTC. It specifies CSASPPETASYEQYF.

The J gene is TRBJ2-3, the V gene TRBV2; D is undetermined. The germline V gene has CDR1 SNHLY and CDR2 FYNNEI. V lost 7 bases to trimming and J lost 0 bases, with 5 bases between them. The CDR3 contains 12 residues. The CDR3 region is CASKISTDTQYF. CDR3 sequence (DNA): TGTGCCAGCAAGATAAGCACAGATACGCAGTATTTT.

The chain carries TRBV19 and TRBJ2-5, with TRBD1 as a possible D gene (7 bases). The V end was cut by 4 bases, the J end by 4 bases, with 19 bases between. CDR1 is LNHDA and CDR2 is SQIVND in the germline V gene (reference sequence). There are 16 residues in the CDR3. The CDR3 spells CASSKQGGRLGETQYF. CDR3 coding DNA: TGTGCCAGTAGTAAGCAGGGGGGACGACTAGGAGAGACCCAGTACTTC.

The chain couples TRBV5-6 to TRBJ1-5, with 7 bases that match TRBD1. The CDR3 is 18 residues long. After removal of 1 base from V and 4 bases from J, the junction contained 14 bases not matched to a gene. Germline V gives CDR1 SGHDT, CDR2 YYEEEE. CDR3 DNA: TGTGCCAGCAGCTTGTCAGGGGGGGTTCCTACGTCAAATCAGCCCCAGCATTTT. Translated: CASSLSGGVPTSNQPQHF.

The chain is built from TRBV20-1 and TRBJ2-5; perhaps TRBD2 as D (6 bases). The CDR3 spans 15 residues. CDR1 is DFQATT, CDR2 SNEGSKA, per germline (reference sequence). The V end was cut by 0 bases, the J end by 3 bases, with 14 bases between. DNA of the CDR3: TGCAGTGCTAGAGATGGCGGGGATGACGAAGAGACCCAGTACTTC. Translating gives CSARDGGDDEETQYF.

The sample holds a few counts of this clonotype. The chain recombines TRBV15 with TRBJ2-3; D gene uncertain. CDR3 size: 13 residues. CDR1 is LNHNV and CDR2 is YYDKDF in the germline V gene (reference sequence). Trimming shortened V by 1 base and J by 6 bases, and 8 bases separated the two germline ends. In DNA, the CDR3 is TGTGCCACCAGCAGAGGCCTCCGGGATACGCAGTATTTT. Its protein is CATSRGLRDTQYF.

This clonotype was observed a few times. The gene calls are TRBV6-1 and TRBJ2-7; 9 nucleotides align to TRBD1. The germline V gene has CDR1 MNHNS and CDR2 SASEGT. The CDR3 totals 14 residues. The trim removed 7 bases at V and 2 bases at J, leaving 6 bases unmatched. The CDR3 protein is CASTRTGDTYEQYF. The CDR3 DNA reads TGTGCCAGCACGAGGACAGGGGACACCTACGAGCAGTACTTC.

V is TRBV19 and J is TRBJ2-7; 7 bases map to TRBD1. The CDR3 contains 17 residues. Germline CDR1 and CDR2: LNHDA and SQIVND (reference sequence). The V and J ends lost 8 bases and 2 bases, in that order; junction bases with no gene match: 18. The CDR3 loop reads CASGRLSGTDYTYEQYF. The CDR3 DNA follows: TGTGCCAGTGGACGCCTATCCGGGACAGATTATACCTACGAGCAGTACTTC.

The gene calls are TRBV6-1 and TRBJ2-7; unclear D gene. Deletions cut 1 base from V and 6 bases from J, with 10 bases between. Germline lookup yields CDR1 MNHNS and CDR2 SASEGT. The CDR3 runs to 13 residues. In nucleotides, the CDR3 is TGTGCCAGCAGTGAAGTCAGTTCGGGCGAGCAGTACTTC. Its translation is CASSEVSSGEQYF.

The CDR3 coding sequence is TGTGCCTGGAGTGTACGCGGACCCTTTAACACCGGGGAGCTGTTTTTT. Translation gives CAWSVRGPFNTGELFF. The chain joins TRBV30 to TRBJ2-2; D is uncertain. Trimming stripped 0 bases from V and 2 bases from J, with 13 bases between. The CDR3 is 16 amino acids. Germline loops: CDR1 GTSNPN, CDR2 SVGIG (reference sequence).

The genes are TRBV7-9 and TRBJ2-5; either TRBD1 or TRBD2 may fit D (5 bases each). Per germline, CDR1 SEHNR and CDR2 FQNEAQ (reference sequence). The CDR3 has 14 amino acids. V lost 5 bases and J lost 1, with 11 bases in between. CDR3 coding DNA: TGTGCCAGCAGCCCCCGGGGCCTCCAAGAGACCCAGTACTTC. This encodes CASSPRGLQETQYF.

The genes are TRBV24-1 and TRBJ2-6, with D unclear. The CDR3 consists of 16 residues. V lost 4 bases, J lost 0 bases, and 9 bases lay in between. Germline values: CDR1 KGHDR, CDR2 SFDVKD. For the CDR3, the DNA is TGTGCCACCAGTGAGATGACGTACTCTGGGGCCAACGTCCTGACTTTC. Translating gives CATSEMTYSGANVLTF.

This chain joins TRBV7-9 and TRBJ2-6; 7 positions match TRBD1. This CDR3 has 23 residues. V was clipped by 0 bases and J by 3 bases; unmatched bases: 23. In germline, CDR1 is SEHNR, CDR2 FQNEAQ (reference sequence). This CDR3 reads CASSLATNDLYRGTQGGANVLTF. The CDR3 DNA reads TGTGCCAGCAGCTTAGCCACCAACGACCTGTACAGGGGCACCCAGGGTGGGGCCAACGTCCTGACTTTC. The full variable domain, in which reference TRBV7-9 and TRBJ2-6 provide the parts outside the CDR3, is DTGVSQNPRHKITKRGQNVTFRCDPISEHNRLYWYRQTLGQGPEFLTYFQNEAQLEKSRLLSDRFSAERPKGSFSTLEIQRTEQGDSAMYLCASSLATNDLYRGTQGGANVLTFGAGSRLTVL.

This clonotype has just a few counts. This CDR3 is CASSLRGLAGGKETQYF. Here the CDR3 DNA reads TGTGCCAGCAGCTTACGGGGACTAGCGGGGGGGAAGGAGACCCAGTACTTC. The V gene is TRBV7-2, the J gene TRBJ2-5; TRBD2 agrees at 16 bases. Germline-derived CDR1 and CDR2 are SGHTA and FQGNSA. The V and J ends lost 2 bases and 5 bases, in that order; junction bases with no gene match: 5. The CDR3 length is 17 residues.

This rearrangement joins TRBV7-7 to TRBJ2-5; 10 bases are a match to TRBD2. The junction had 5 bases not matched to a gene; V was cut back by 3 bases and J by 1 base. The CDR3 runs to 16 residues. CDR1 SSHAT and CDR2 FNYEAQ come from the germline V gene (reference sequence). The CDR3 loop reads CASSLASGGIQETQYF. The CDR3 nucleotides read TGTGCCAGCAGCTTGGCTAGCGGGGGAATCCAAGAGACCCAGTACTTC.